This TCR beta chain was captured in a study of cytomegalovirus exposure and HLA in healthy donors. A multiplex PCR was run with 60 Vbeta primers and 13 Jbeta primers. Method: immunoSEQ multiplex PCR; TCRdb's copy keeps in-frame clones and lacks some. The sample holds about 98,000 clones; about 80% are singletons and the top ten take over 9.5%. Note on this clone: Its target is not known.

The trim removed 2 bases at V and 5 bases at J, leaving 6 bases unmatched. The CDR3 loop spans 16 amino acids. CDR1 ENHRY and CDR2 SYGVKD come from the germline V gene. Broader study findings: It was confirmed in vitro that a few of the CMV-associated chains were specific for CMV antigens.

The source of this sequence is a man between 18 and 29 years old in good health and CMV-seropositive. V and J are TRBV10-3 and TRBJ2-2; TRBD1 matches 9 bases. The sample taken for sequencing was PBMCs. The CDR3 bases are TGTGCCATCAGTGAGCCGGGACAGGGTTATACCGGGGAGCTGTTTTTT. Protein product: CAISEPGQGYTGELFF.